The clone carrying this T cell receptor beta chain was counted ten times or more. Germline V gene sequence: CDR1 SQVTM, CDR2 ANQGSEA. J lost 6 bases, V lost 7 bases, and 4 bases had no gene match. The CDR3 loop spans 13 amino acids. The data were taken from a study of identical twins. The authors used template switching to add a universal primer site and gave cDNA unique molecular identifiers. TCRdb reprocessed the 5' RACE reads with MiXCR, giving one entry per CDR3 protein. The profile shows around 480,000 distinct CDR3 sequences, approximately 15% of them singletons. These records were also assigned to another study, of yellow fever vaccine responses in identical twins.

Sequenced material: CD4+ T cells sorted from blood. This receptor was identified in a woman under 30 in good health. The chain is built from TRBV29-1 and TRBJ2-7, with 15 nucleotides matching TRBD2. In DNA form, the CDR3 reads TGCAGCGCAGGACTAGCGGGAGGGGTCGAGCAGTACTTC. Translated: CSAGLAGGVEQYF.